The T cell receptor beta chain under discussion was sequenced for a study of T-cell reconstitution after alpha-beta-depleted transplantation in children. This clonotype appeared many times. Unique molecular identifiers were built into the TCRbeta library. From the PCR reads, TCRdb called clonotypes with MiXCR, one entry per CDR3 protein. This table holds hundreds of thousands of distinct CDR3 sequences, 12% found once. The germline V gene encodes CDR1 MNHEY and CDR2 SVGEGT. Between the trimmed V and J ends, which lost 5 bases and 4 bases, there was a span of 15 bases. This CDR3 comprises 15 residues. The sequenced sample was PBMCs from the stem cell graft donor, obtained from the stem cell graft. This receptor was taken from a human donor who donated a stem cell graft to a child with acute lymphoblastic leukemia. This chain joins TRBV6-2 or TRBV6-3 and TRBJ2-1; either TRBD1 or TRBD2 may supply D (5 bases each). The CDR3 spells CASSPSDGGYNEQFF. As DNA, the CDR3 is TGTGCCAGCAGTCCGTCCGATGGGGGTTACAATGAGCAGTTCTTC.